Sequencing of this T cell receptor (beta chain) was carried out in a study of cytomegalovirus exposure and HLA in healthy donors. The sample holds a few counts of this clone. What it binds is not known. CDR3 length equals 15 residues. The V gene's germline CDR1 is SGHAT and CDR2 FQNNGV. Unmatched junction bases numbered 7, after V lost 3 bases and J lost 5 bases. PCR primers comprised 60 Vbeta and 13 Jbeta primers. Using immunoSEQ multiplex PCR, the repertoire was profiled, and TCRdb retains in-frame clones only, with some absent. This table has about 100,000 clones, more than 65% appearing once. Study conclusions and caveats: Sequencing probably produced one cluster of sequence variants that were highly shared. At a 0.05 false discovery rate, a later analysis found some 18,000 TCR beta sequences to be associated with HLA alleles.

The chain joins TRBV11-2 to TRBJ2-5, with 9 nucleotides matching TRBD1. The origin of this receptor is a woman under 30 in good health and CMV-seronegative. Specimen: PBMCs. The DNA for the CDR3 is TGTGCCAGCAGCTTCTTACAGGGGGCCGGGGAGACCCAGTACTTC. It translates to CASSFLQGAGETQYF.